These 26 T cell receptor beta chains share one sample of origin, sequenced in a study of T cell changes during pregnancy in multiple sclerosis. Using immunoSEQ multiplex PCR, the repertoire was profiled, and TCRdb retains in-frame clones only, with some absent. The repertoire holds around 80,000 clones, 85% to 95% seen once, with about 2.3% in the top ten. The sequences come from peripheral blood, collected before pregnancy. These receptors all stem from a female donor with multiple sclerosis, enrolled in a pregnancy study.

The chain's CDR3 is CASRDTNMNTEAFF. The CDR3 coding sequence is TGTGCCAGCAGAGACACAAACATGAACACTGAAGCTTTCTTT. This chain uses TRBV6-4 with TRBJ1-1; unclear D gene. The V gene lost 6 bases and the J gene lost 0 bases, with 11 bases spanning the gap. The CDR3 spans 14 residues. Germline CDR1 reads MRHNA; CDR2 reads SNTAGT.

J is TRBJ2-2 and V is TRBV5-5; 8 nucleotides match TRBD1. The V and J ends lost 0 bases and 4 bases, in that order; junction bases with no gene match: 2. This CDR3 is built from 15 residues. Looked up from germline, CDR1 is SGHKS and CDR2 is YYEKEE (reference sequence). The CDR3 reads CASSLVDRATGELFF. The CDR3 DNA is TGTGCCAGCAGCTTGGTGGACAGGGCCACCGGGGAGCTGTTTTTT.

The V and J genes are TRBV28 and TRBJ1-1; maybe TRBD1 (5 bases). The CDR3 contains 16 residues. Germline assignment: CDR1 MDHEN and CDR2 SYDVKM. The V end lost 5 bases, the J end lost 3 bases, and 19 bases lay between the germline ends. DNA for the CDR3: TGTGCCAGCAGTGTATCCGAAAACAGGAGAGACACTGAAGCTTTCTTT. This codes for CASSVSENRRDTEAFF.

The chain links TRBV10-2 to TRBJ2-7, with D possibly TRBD1 on 6 matching bases. Deletions cut 6 bases from V and 4 bases from J, with 10 bases between. Germline CDR1 is WSHSY and CDR2 is SAAADI. The CDR3 loop spans 12 amino acids. The chain's CDR3 is CASSSGQYEQYF. CDR3 coding DNA: TGCGCCAGCAGCTCCGGACAGTACGAGCAGTACTTC.

The V call is TRBV7-8, the J call TRBJ2-6, with D hard to call. The V gene lost 2 bases and the J gene lost 2 bases, with 4 bases spanning the gap. The CDR3 totals 14 residues. Germline CDR1 is SGHVS and CDR2 is FQNEAQ. The DNA for the CDR3 is TGTGCCAGCAGCTTATCAACTGGGGCCAACGTCCTGACTTTC. Its translation: CASSLSTGANVLTF. The full variable domain, its missing parts supplied by reference TRBV7-8 and TRBJ2-6, is GAGVSQSPRYKVAKRGQDVALRCDPISGHVSLFWYQQALGQGPEFLTYFQNEAQLDKSGLPSDRFFAERPEGSVSTLKIQRTQQEDSAVYLCASSLSTGANVLTFGAGSRLTVL.

This clone was recorded once. The rearrangement links TRBV6-1 to TRBJ1-1, with D uncertain. Trimming pared 6 bases from V and 5 bases from J, leaving 16 bases between. Germline CDR1 MNHNS, CDR2 SASEGT. This CDR3 has 14 amino acids. Here the CDR3 reads CASRDNRRETEAFF. DNA for the CDR3: TGTGCCAGCAGAGATAACCGGAGGGAGACTGAAGCTTTCTTT.

V is TRBV6-1 and J is TRBJ2-1; 7 bases match TRBD2. Trimming took 5 bases from V and 1 from J; bases not matched to a gene: 5. Looked up from germline, CDR1 is MNHNS and CDR2 is SASEGT. The CDR3 totals 15 residues. The CDR3 DNA follows: TGTGCCAGCAGTCCCTCAGCGGGATCCTACAATGAGCAGTTCTTC. Translating it yields CASSPSAGSYNEQFF.

The chain uses TRBV6-6 and TRBJ1-2; D perhaps matches TRBD1 (5 bases). The CDR3 extends over 14 amino acids. The V and J ends lost 7 bases and 4 bases respectively, with 16 bases between them. Germline V gene sequence: CDR1 MNHNY, CDR2 SVGAGI (reference sequence). CDR3 DNA sequence: TGTGCCAGCACCTCCCGTGGGGGACTCTATGGCTACACCTTC. Translating gives CASTSRGGLYGYTF.

The CDR3 loop is CASSEEWGAEAFF. Written as DNA, the CDR3 is TGTGCCAGCAGTGAAGAATGGGGAGCTGAAGCTTTCTTT. The chain is built from TRBV2 and TRBJ1-1; D is ambiguous. This CDR3 comprises 13 residues. Trimming left V 1 base short and J 6 bases short, with 9 bases between. Germline V lookup: CDR1 SNHLY, CDR2 FYNNEI.

This clone was counted only a few times. The rearrangement joins TRBV6-4 to TRBJ1-5, with D possibly matching TRBD1 (5 bases). V lost 5 bases and J 4 bases, leaving 9 bases between the germline ends. The germline V gene has CDR1 MRHNA and CDR2 SNTAGT. The CDR3 totals 13 residues. CDR3 region: CASSKGPNQPQHF. Written as DNA, the CDR3 is TGTGCCAGCAGTAAGGGGCCTAATCAGCCCCAGCATTTT.

The chain joins TRBV7-9 to TRBJ2-1, with 10 bases matching TRBD2. The V and J ends lost 5 bases and 6 bases, in that order; junction bases with no gene match: 16. There are 18 residues in the CDR3. Germline V gives CDR1 SEHNR, CDR2 FQNEAQ (reference sequence). CDR3 in amino acids: CASSPSWTSGRSLNEQFF. Here the CDR3 DNA reads TGTGCCAGCAGCCCCTCCTGGACTAGCGGAAGATCCCTCAATGAGCAGTTCTTC.

V usage is TRBV19 and J usage is TRBJ1-2; 7 bases agree with TRBD1. V was pared by 1 base and J by 3 bases, with 5 bases of the junction left unmatched. This CDR3 is built from 15 residues. Per germline, CDR1 LNHDA and CDR2 SQIVND (reference sequence). The CDR3 DNA reads as TGTGCCAGTAGTATAGCGACAGGGACGGACTATGGCTACACCTTC. The encoded protein is CASSIATGTDYGYTF.

J is TRBJ1-1 and V is TRBV19, with unresolved D. Germline assignment: CDR1 LNHDA and CDR2 SQIVND (reference sequence). V was pared by 3 bases and J by 11 bases, with 16 bases between. The CDR3 loop spans 13 amino acids. Here the CDR3 reads CASSIGSAGRAFF. CDR3 coding DNA: TGTGCCAGTAGTATCGGATCGGCAGGCAGGGCTTTCTTT. Using reference TRBV19 and TRBJ1-1 for the parts outside the CDR3, the full variable domain is DGGITQSPKYLFRKEGQNVTLSCEQNLNHDAMYWYRQDPGQGLRLIYYSQIVNDFQKGDIAEGYSVSREKKESFPLTVTSAQKNPTAFYLCASSIGSAGRAFFGQGTRLTVV.

The V and J genes are TRBV9 and TRBJ2-3, with 10 bases that match TRBD2. Losses at the gene ends were 3 bases for V and 4 bases for J; bases not matched to a gene: 5. CDR1 SGDLS and CDR2 YYNGEE come from the germline V gene. This CDR3 has 15 residues. CDR3 protein: CASSASGRAPDTQYF. DNA of the CDR3: TGTGCCAGCAGCGCCAGCGGGAGGGCCCCAGATACGCAGTATTTT.

V gene TRBV7-9 combines with J gene TRBJ2-3; TRBD1 matches at 10 bases. Trimming cost V 5 bases and J 2 bases; bases outside gene matches: 7. The germline V gene has CDR1 SEHNR and CDR2 FQNEAQ (reference sequence). There are 16 residues in the CDR3. The CDR3 DNA reads as TGTGCCAGCAGCCCATGGACAGGGGGGAACACAGATACGCAGTATTTT. Its translation is CASSPWTGGNTDTQYF.

This chain's CDR3 is CASSRTLGDTQYF. The CDR3 DNA follows: TGTGCCAGTAGTAGGACACTTGGAGATACGCAGTATTTT. The gene calls are TRBV19 and TRBJ2-3, with a weak D call TRBD1 (5 bases). The germline gives CDR1 LNHDA, CDR2 SQIVND (reference sequence). Between the trimmed V and J ends, which lost 4 bases and 5 bases, there was a span of 10 bases. CDR3 size: 13 residues.

V usage is TRBV7-2 and J usage is TRBJ2-7; 7 nucleotides align to TRBD2. Germline V gives CDR1 SGHTA, CDR2 FQGNSA. V lost 1 base and J lost 0; bases outside the gene matches: 3. CDR3 size: 15 residues. The CDR3 sequence is CASSLGTSSSYEQYF. CDR3 nucleotides: TGTGCCAGCAGCTTAGGGACTAGTAGCTCCTACGAGCAGTACTTC.

The J gene is TRBJ1-1, the V gene TRBV15; D remains unclear. Trimming pared 2 bases from V and 2 bases from J, leaving 6 bases between. CDR3 length: 13 amino acids. Per the germline V gene, CDR1 is LNHNV and CDR2 is YYDKDF (reference sequence). The CDR3 is CATSRTSNTEAFF. In DNA, the CDR3 is TGTGCCACCAGCAGAACCAGTAACACTGAAGCTTTCTTT. Full variable domain (rest looked up from reference TRBV15 and TRBJ1-1): DAMVIQNPRYQVTQFGKPVTLSCSQTLNHNVMYWYQQKSSQAPKLLFHYYDKDFNNEADTPDNFQSRRPNTSFCFLDIRSPGLGDTAMYLCATSRTSNTEAFFGQGTRLTVV.

This chain joins TRBV27 and TRBJ2-2, with unresolved D. V was clipped by 5 bases and J by 1 base, with 17 bases between them. The germline V gene has CDR1 MNHEY and CDR2 SMNVEV (reference sequence). The CDR3 covers 17 residues. The CDR3 protein is CASSPTPRRRNTGELFF. CDR3 nucleotide sequence: TGTGCCAGCAGTCCGACCCCCCGGAGAAGGAACACCGGGGAGCTGTTTTTT.

The DNA for the CDR3 is TGTGCCAGCAGCCAAGGGACTGACTCCTACGAGCAGTACTTC. The encoded protein is CASSQGTDSYEQYF. The chain has TRBV5-6 and TRBJ2-7, with a possible D match to TRBD2 (6 bases). The CDR3 length is 14 residues. Looked up from germline, CDR1 is SGHDT and CDR2 is YYEEEE. V lost 4 bases, J lost 0 bases, and 11 bases lay in between.

The genes are TRBV19 and TRBJ1-1, with unresolved D. V shed 5 bases and J shed 0 bases, with 16 bases lying between them. The CDR3 contains 16 residues. Germline V gene lookup returns CDR1 LNHDA and CDR2 SQIVND (reference sequence). The DNA for the CDR3 is TGTGCCAGTAGTCGCCAGGTAGCGCCGGTGAACACTGAAGCTTTCTTT. Amino acids: CASSRQVAPVNTEAFF.

This clone has just a few counts. Other DNA sequences in the sample encode the same CDR3. The V gene is TRBV5-1, the J gene TRBJ2-2; the match to TRBD2 covers 7 bases. After removal of 2 bases from V and 1 base from J, the junction contained 2 bases not matched to a gene. Germline V gene data show CDR1 as SGHRS and CDR2 as YFSETQ. The CDR3 covers 15 residues. The CDR3 nucleotides are TGCGCCAGCAGCTTAAGCGGGAAGAACACCGGGGAGCTGTTTTTT. It encodes CASSLSGKNTGELFF.

DNA of the CDR3: TGTGCCAGCAGTCCCTTGAGGGCTAGCGTTAAGAGCTCCTACAATGAGCAGTTCTTC. It yields the protein CASSPLRASVKSSYNEQFF. The chain uses TRBV27 and TRBJ2-1; TRBD2 is a possible D gene (6 bases). Per germline, CDR1 MNHEY and CDR2 SMNVEV (reference sequence). The V end lost 5 bases, the J end lost 0 bases, and 23 bases lay between the germline ends. The CDR3 spans 19 residues.

This chain uses TRBV6-6 with TRBJ2-3; a possible D gene is TRBD2 (6 bases). With 5 bases removed from V and 2 bases from J, the gap between germline ends came to 17 bases. This CDR3 is 16 amino acids long. Germline CDR1 is MNHNY and CDR2 is SVGAGI (reference sequence). The CDR3 loop reads CASSPAGTPVTDTQYF. The CDR3 DNA reads as TGTGCCAGCAGTCCAGCCGGGACTCCTGTCACAGATACGCAGTATTTT.

The J gene is TRBJ1-2, the V gene TRBV19; no firm D call. Trimming stripped 5 bases from V and 8 bases from J, with 15 bases between. Germline CDR1 reads LNHDA; CDR2 reads SQIVND (reference sequence). The CDR3 has 13 amino acids. DNA for the CDR3: TGTGCCAGTAGTCCATCCCGGGCGGGGGGCTACACCTTC. This codes for CASSPSRAGGYTF. Complete variable domain (other parts from reference TRBV19 and TRBJ1-2): DGGITQSPKYLFRKEGQNVTLSCEQNLNHDAMYWYRQDPGQGLRLIYYSQIVNDFQKGDIAEGYSVSREKKESFPLTVTSAQKNPTAFYLCASSPSRAGGYTFGSGTRLTVV.

V usage is TRBV5-4 and J usage is TRBJ2-5; TRBD2 matches at 10 bases. After removal of 4 bases from V and 3 bases from J, the junction contained 15 bases not matched to a gene. CDR1 is SGHNT and CDR2 is YYREEE in the germline V gene (reference sequence). This CDR3 comprises 18 residues. CDR3 nucleotides: TGTGCCAGCAGCCTCCTAGCAAGGAGCGGGAGGGCTAAAGAGACCCAGTACTTC. Encoded protein: CASSLLARSGRAKETQYF.